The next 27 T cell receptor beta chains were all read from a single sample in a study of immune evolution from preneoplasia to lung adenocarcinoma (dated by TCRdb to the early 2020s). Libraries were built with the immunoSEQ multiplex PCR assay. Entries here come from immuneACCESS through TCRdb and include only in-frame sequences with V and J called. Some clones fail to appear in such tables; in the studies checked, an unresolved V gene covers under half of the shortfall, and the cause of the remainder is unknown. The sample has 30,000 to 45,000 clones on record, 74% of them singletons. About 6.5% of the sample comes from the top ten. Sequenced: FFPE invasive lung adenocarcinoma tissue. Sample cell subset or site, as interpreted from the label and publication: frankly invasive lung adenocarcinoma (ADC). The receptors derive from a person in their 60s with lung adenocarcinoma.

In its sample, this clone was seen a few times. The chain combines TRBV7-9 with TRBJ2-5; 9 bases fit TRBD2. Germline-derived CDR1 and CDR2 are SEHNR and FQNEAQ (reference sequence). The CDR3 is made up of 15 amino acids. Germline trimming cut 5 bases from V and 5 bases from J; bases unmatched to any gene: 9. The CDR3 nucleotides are TGTGCCAGCAGCCAACGCGGGAGGGCCTGGGAGACCCAGTACTTC. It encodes CASSQRGRAWETQYF.

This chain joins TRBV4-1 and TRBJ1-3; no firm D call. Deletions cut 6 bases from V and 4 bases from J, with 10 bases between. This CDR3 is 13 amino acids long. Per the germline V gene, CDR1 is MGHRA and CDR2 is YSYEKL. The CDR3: CASSITRGNTIYF. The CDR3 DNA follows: TGCGCCAGCAGTATAACACGCGGAAACACCATATATTTT.

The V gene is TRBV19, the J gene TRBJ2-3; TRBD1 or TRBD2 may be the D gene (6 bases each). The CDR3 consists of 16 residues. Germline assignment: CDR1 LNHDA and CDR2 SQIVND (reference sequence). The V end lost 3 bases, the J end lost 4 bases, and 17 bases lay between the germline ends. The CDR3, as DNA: TGTGCCAGTAGTATTGGGGGGCCTACCTACGCAGATACGCAGTATTTT. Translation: CASSIGGPTYADTQYF. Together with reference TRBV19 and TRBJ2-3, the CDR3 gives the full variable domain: DGGITQSPKYLFRKEGQNVTLSCEQNLNHDAMYWYRQDPGQGLRLIYYSQIVNDFQKGDIAEGYSVSREKKESFPLTVTSAQKNPTAFYLCASSIGGPTYADTQYFGPGTRLTVL.

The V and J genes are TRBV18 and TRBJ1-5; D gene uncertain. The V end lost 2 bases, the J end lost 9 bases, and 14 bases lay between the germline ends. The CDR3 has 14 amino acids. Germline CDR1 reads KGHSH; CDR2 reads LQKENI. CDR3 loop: CASSPKDGAGPQHF. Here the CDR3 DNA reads TGTGCCAGCTCACCAAAGGACGGTGCAGGGCCCCAGCATTTT.

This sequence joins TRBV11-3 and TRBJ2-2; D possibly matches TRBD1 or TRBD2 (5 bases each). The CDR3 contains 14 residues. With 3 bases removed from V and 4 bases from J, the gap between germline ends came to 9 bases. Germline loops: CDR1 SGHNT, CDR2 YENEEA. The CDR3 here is CASSFGGGTGELFF. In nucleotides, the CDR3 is TGTGCCAGCAGCTTCGGTGGGGGCACCGGGGAGCTGTTTTTT.

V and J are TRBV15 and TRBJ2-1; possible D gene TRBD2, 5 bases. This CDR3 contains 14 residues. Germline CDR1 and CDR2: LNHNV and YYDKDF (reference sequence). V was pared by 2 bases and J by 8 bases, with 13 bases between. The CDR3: CATSRPTEGYEQFF. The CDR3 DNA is TGTGCCACCAGCAGACCTACCGAGGGTTATGAGCAGTTCTTC.

CDR3 DNA: TGCGCCAGCAGCCTCGGGGTAAGGGAGAACACTGAAGCTTTCTTT. As protein: CASSLGVRENTEAFF. The chain is built from TRBV5-1 and TRBJ1-1; D is ambiguous. V was cut by 4 bases and J by 1 base, with 14 bases left in between. This CDR3 has 15 residues. Germline CDR1 and CDR2: SGHRS and YFSETQ.

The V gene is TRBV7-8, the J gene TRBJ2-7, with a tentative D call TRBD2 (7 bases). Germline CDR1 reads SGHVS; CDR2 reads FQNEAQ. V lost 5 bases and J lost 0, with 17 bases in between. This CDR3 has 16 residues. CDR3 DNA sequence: TGTGCCAGCAGCCCTGGGGGGGCACAGGGCTCCTACGAGCAGTACTTC. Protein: CASSPGGAQGSYEQYF.

The CDR3 loop reads CASSHTIFSGNTIYF. For the CDR3, the DNA is TGTGCCAGCAGTCACACAATCTTCTCTGGAAACACCATATATTTT. The chain combines TRBV7-9 with TRBJ1-3; unclear D gene. Germline values: CDR1 SEHNR, CDR2 FQNEAQ (reference sequence). This CDR3 region has 15 residues. Trimming removed 6 bases at V and 0 bases at J, with 12 bases between.

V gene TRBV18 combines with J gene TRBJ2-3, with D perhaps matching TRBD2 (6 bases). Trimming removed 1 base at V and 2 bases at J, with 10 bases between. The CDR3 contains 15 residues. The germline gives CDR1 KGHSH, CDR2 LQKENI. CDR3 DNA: TGTGCCAGCTCACCACGGGGACTGTACACAGATACGCAGTATTTT. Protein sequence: CASSPRGLYTDTQYF.

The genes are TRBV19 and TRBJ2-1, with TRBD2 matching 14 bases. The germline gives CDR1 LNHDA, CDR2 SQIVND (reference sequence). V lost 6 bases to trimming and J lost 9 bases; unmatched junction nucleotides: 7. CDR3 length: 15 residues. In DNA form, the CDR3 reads TGTGCCAGTAGCCCGGGACTAGCGGGAGCTCGTGAGCAGTTCTTC. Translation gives CASSPGLAGAREQFF. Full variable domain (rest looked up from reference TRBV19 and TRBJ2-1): DGGITQSPKYLFRKEGQNVTLSCEQNLNHDAMYWYRQDPGQGLRLIYYSQIVNDFQKGDIAEGYSVSREKKESFPLTVTSAQKNPTAFYLCASSPGLAGAREQFFGPGTRLTVL.

DNA for the CDR3: TGTGCCAGCAGGGGGGAGGGGTTTCCCTACGAGCAGTACTTC. Translating it yields CASRGEGFPYEQYF. The chain couples TRBV7-9 to TRBJ2-7; 7 nucleotides align to TRBD2. V was pared by 6 bases and J by 2 bases, with 7 bases of the junction left unmatched. Germline V lookup: CDR1 SEHNR, CDR2 FQNEAQ (reference sequence). The CDR3 is made up of 14 amino acids.

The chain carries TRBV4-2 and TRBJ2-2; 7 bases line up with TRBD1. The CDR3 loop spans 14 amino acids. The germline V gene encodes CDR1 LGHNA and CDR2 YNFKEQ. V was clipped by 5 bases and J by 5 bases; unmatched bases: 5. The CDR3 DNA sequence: TGTGCCAGCAGCTATACAGGGGAAACCGGGGAGCTGTTTTTT. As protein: CASSYTGETGELFF.

The CDR3 DNA sequence: TGCAGCGTGGCCCGGGGGGTAACTGAAGCTTTCTTT. Residues: CSVARGVTEAFF. The V gene is TRBV29-1, the J gene TRBJ1-1; D may be TRBD1 (5 bases). The CDR3 consists of 12 residues. V dropped 6 bases and J dropped 5 bases, with 13 bases sitting between them. The germline V gene has CDR1 SQVTM and CDR2 ANQGSEA.

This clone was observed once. In DNA, the CDR3 is TGCGCCAGCAGCCAAGGTCTGGGGAGGTGGGATCAGCCCCAGCATTTT. This codes for CASSQGLGRWDQPQHF. The chain employs TRBV4-1 and TRBJ1-5; D unclear. Germline V gene data show CDR1 as MGHRA and CDR2 as YSYEKL. V lost 1 base to trimming and J lost 5 bases, with 15 bases between them. CDR3 length: 16 residues.

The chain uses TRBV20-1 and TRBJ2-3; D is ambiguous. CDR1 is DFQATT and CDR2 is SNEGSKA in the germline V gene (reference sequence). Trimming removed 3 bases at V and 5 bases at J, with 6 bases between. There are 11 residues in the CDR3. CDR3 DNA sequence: TGCAGTGCTAGCCACGGAGATACGCAGTATTTT. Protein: CSASHGDTQYF.

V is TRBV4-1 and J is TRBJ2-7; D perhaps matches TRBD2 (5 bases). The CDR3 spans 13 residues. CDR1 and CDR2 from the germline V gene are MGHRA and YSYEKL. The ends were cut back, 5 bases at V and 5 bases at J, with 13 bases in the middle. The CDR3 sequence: CASSLRAMDEQYF. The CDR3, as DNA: TGCGCCAGCAGCTTGAGGGCCATGGACGAGCAGTACTTC.

CDR3 region: CASTTSYEQYF. The DNA for the CDR3 is TGTGCCAGCACCACTTCCTACGAGCAGTACTTC. This chain joins TRBV28 and TRBJ2-7; D remains ambiguous. This CDR3 region has 11 residues. Per germline, CDR1 MDHEN and CDR2 SYDVKM. Trimming removed 7 bases at V and 1 base at J, with 5 bases between.

Written as DNA, the CDR3 is TGTGCCAGCGGACAGGGGCTATACACTGAAGCTTTCTTT. Encoded protein: CASGQGLYTEAFF. The rearrangement uses TRBV6-5 and TRBJ1-1; TRBD1 aligns across 9 bases. V gave up 8 bases and J gave up 3 bases; unmatched junction bases: 4. CDR3 length equals 13 residues. Looked up from germline, CDR1 is MNHEY and CDR2 is SVGAGI.

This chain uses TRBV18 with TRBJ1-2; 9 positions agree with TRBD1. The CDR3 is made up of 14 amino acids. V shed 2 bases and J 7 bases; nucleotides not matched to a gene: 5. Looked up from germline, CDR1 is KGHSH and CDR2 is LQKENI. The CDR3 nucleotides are TGTGCCAGCTCACCAGAGGGACAGGGCTCTGGCTACACCTTC. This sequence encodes CASSPEGQGSGYTF.

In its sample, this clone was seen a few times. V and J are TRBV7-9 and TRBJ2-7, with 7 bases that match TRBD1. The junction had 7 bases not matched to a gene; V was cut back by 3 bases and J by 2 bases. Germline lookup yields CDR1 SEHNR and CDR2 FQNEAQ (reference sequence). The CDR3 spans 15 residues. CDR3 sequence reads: CASSFRTGEAYEQYF. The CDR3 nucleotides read TGTGCCAGCAGCTTTCGGACAGGAGAAGCCTACGAGCAGTACTTC.

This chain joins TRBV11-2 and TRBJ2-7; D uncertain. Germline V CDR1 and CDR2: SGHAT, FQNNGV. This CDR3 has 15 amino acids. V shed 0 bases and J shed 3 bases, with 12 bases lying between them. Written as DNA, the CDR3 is TGTGCCAGCAGCTTAGAGTTCACATACCGCTACGAGCAGTACTTC. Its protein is CASSLEFTYRYEQYF.

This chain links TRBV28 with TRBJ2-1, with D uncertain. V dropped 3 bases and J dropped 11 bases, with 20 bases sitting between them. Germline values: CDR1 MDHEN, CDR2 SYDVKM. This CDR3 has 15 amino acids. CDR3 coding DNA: TGTGCCAGCAGTTTCTTTGGTGCGCTACCGAATAAGCAGTTCTTC. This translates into CASSFFGALPNKQFF.

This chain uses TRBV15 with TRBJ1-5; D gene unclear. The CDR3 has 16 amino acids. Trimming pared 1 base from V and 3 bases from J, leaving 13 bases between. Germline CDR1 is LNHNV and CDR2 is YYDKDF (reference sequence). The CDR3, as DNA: TGTGCCACCAGCAGAGCCGGGAAAACAGTCAATCAGCCCCAGCATTTT. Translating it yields CATSRAGKTVNQPQHF.

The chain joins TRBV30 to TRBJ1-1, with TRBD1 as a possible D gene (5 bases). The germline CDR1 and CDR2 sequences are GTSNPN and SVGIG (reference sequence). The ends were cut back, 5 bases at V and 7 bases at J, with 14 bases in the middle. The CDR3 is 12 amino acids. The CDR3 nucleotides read TGTGCCTGGGAAGAGGGGACGGGTGAAGCTTTCTTT. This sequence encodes CAWEEGTGEAFF. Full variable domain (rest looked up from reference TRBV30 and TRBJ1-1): SQTIHQWPATLVQPVGSPLSLECTVEGTSNPNLYWYRQAAGRGLQLLFYSVGIGQISSEVPQNLSASRPQDRQFILSSKKLLLSDSGFYLCAWEEGTGEAFFGQGTRLTVV.

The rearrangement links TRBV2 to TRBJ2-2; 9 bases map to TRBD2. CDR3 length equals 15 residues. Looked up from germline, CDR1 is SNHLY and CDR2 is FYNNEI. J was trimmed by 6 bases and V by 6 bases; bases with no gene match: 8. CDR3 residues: CASRILAGFAGELFF. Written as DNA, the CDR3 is TGTGCCAGCAGGATACTAGCGGGTTTCGCCGGGGAGCTGTTTTTT.

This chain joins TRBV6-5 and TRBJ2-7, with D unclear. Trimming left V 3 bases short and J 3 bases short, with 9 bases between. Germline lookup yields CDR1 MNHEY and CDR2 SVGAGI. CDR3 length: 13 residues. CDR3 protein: CASSYPPGYEQYF. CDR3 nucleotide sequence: TGTGCCAGCAGTTATCCTCCTGGCTACGAGCAGTACTTC.